This T cell receptor beta chain was recorded in a study of shared clonotypes between healthy human individuals (TCRdb year 2020). At the level of the whole study: A few men and a couple of women, aged 18 to 49 years, made up the cohort. The study deeply sequenced blood TCR repertoires of five healthy adults to estimate repertoire size and the extent of clonotype sharing between individuals. Different laboratories and diverse techniques were used to prepare libraries and sequence TCR repertoires, to increase sequencing depth and limit assay-specific biases. Leukapheresis yielded between about 0.85 and 9.5 billion PBMCs per donor. For each donor, CD4 naive and CD4 memory were each given three plates, CD8 naive was given two plates, and CD8 memory was given one plate.

TCR CDR3 regions were amplified from genomic DNA by multiplex PCR using the deep immunoSEQ assay. Extracted genomic DNA from each cell subset was spread evenly across all wells of several immunoSEQ 96-well plates, with each plate serving as a replicate. Each replicate PCR for sorted subsets received around 210 ng genomic DNA, equal to about 30,000 T cell genomes. Purified libraries were measured with a Qubit 3.0 fluorometer, size-checked on a Bioanalyzer 2100, and measured again with the KAPA Library Quantification kit. Every immunoSEQ 96-well plate was sequenced on a separate single-read 150-cycle Illumina NextSeq 550 flow cell. Per the authors' processing: The immunoSEQ output contained only junctional sequences without quality scores, so filtering could not match that applied to full-length reads. To assign V/J genes and CDR3, sequences were annotated using PyIR, a Python wrapper for IgBLAST v1.9, with IMGT germline references. Reads were filtered out if the reads had weak V/J assignments (E-value above 1e-6), no CDR3, stop codons, out-of-frame junctions, or ambiguous translated residues. A V3J clonotype was defined by an identical inferred V gene, J gene, and CDR3 amino acid sequence. Percentage overlap between repertoires was calculated by dividing the number of shared unique clonotypes by the size of the smaller repertoire. RTK rarefaction, the Chao1 estimator, and Recon v2.1 estimates of unobserved clonotypes were used to assess repertoire richness. OLGA was used to compute generation probabilities for all TCRbeta clonotypes that the gDNA method yielded from four donors. TCRdb re-hosts the immuneACCESS table, in-frame sequences only. Its copies lack some clones; in the studies checked, an unresolved V gene accounts for under half of them, and the cause for the rest is not known. V, J and clone size are those of that table, while D and trimming were read from the DNA. This sample has approximately 2.3 million clones in its table, and 93% of those were observed once. About 0.39% of the sample is in the top ten clones.

Donors were healthy HIV-negative adults with no recently reported acute infections or vaccinations. Only Caucasian adults living in Nashville, Tennessee, USA were represented among the donors. CD4+ T cells were enriched by magnetic negative selection; naive cells were then positively selected on CD45RA, and the negative fraction formed the memory subset. Blood was collected by leukapheresis, and PBMCs were isolated by Ficoll-Histopaque density gradient centrifugation and then cryopreserved in liquid nitrogen vapor phase. Analytical flow cytometry was used to check the purity and quantity of every magnetically sorted T cell population. Each sorted fraction had its genomic DNA isolated and then quantified by UV absorbance on a Nanodrop 2000c. On this clone: This clone's antigen is unknown. It has no much larger one-base neighbor in the sample; base qualities were not kept.

The CDR3 holds 14 amino acids from the cysteine to the phenylalanine. The read is trimmed to its CDR3 DNA, 42 bases read in frame from base 1. The V end loses 0 bases and the J end loses 5 bases, and a stretch of 8 bases separates them. Sequences LNHDA (CDR1) and SQIVND (CDR2) are obtained from the germline V gene (reference sequence). Overall results and qualifications from the work: The genetic and exposure-history diversity represented was limited by the small number of donors. Compared with non-shared clonotypes, clonotypes shared by all four sorted-subset donors had higher generation probabilities. Rarefaction of sorted-subset datasets indicated incomplete sequencing despite the large sequencing depth. Sharing across a few donors was observed for around 5% of naive CD4, under 4% of naive CD8, around 2.5% of memory CD4, and around 0.42% of memory CD8 clonotypes. Based on pairwise subsampling, the degree of clonotype sharing among donors was expected to be affected by sequencing depth. Naive subsets generally had larger estimated clonotype richness than memory subsets did. Sampling was limited to blood, and TCR repertoires in tissue likely differ from TCR repertoires in blood.

This receptor was obtained from a man between 18 and 35 years old in good health. Some clones in this sample may be carry-over from other donors' samples. Sequences were obtained from naive CD4+ T cells from PBMCs. The cell subset or site label on this specimen signifies: CD45RA+ positively selected. The V and J segments used are TRBV19 and TRBJ1-5; no D gene is confidently identified. For the CDR3, the sequence is CASSIESPDQPQHF. The DNA reads TGTGCCAGTAGTATAGAATCGCCGGATCAGCCCCAGCATTTT.